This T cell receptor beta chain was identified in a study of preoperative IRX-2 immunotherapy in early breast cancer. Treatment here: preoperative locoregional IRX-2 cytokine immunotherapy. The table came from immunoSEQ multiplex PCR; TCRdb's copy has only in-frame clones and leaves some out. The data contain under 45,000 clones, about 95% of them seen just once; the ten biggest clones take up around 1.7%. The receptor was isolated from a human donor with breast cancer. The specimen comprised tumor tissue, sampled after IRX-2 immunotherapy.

The CDR3: CASSLGVDQTQYF. The CDR3, as DNA: TGTGCCAGCAGCTTAGGAGTCGATCAGACCCAGTACTTC. The V and J genes are TRBV7-2 and TRBJ2-5; D unresolved. The ends were cut back, 1 base at V and 6 bases at J, with 9 bases in the middle. This CDR3 is built from 13 residues. The germline V gene encodes CDR1 SGHTA and CDR2 FQGNSA.